The rows below give T cell receptor beta chains drawn from one sample of a study of human T cells and chemical hapten exposure. TCRdb re-called the RACE reads with MiXCR, one entry per CDR3 protein. The sample consists of around 190,000 distinct CDR3 sequences, about a fifth of them appearing once. The source material was whole blood, sampled in connection with sensitization to the hapten diphenylcyclopropenone (DPC). These receptors were obtained from a woman aged 50 to 60 with alopecia areata. Some clones in this sample may be carry-over from other donors' samples. Each CDR3 is given with its conserved first and last residue. D genes are given only for firm matches. Size is omitted from some rows. Given values are once, few, many or a class for expanded clones.

j_call	clone_size	v_call	d_call	cdr3_nt	cdr3_aa
TRBJ2-1	many	TRBV29-1	.	TGCAGCGTTGTTCAGAGCTCCTACAATGAGCAGTTCTTC	CSVVQSSYNEQFF
TRBJ1-6	few	TRBV7-9	TRBD1	TGTGCCAGCAGCTTTCTAGGCGCGGGACAGGGTCTTTCACCCCTCCACTTT	CASSFLGAGQGLSPLHF
TRBJ1-4	few	TRBV6-2/TRBV6-3	TRBD1	TGTGCCAGCGGTTCAAGTGGGACAGGGGGCGAAAAACTGTTTTTT	CASGSSGTGGEKLFF
TRBJ2-7	.	TRBV29-1	.	TGCAGCGTTGATACCCCCTACGAGCAGTACTTC	CSVDTPYEQYF
TRBJ2-1	.	TRBV29-1	TRBD2	TGCAGCGTTGAAGTAGCGGGGAGGTACAATGAGCAGTTCTTC	CSVEVAGRYNEQFF
TRBJ1-6	.	TRBV10-2	.	TGCGCCAGCAGTGAGTCCGATGACAGGTTCCGTAATTCACCCCTCCACTTT	CASSESDDRFRNSPLHF
TRBJ2-3	.	TRBV7-9	TRBD2	TGTGCCAGCAGCTTAGCGGTTGATAGTTTTGGGACTAAGGATACGCAGTATTTT	CASSLAVDSFGTKDTQYF
TRBJ1-2	few	TRBV7-9	.	TGTGCCAGCAGCTTAGACCTTAACTATGGCTACACCTTC	CASSLDLNYGYTF
TRBJ1-4	few	TRBV2	.	TGTGCCAGCAAAAGGACGGCCTTTAATGAAAAACTGTTTTTT	CASKRTAFNEKLFF
TRBJ1-5	.	TRBV5-1	.	TGCGCCAGCAGCTTGTTGGGTTCAGGTCAGCCCCAGCATTTT	CASSLLGSGQPQHF
TRBJ1-2	.	TRBV29-1	.	TGCAGCGTTGAACCTAACTATGGCTACACCTTC	CSVEPNYGYTF
TRBJ1-3	few	TRBV2	.	TGTGCCAGCAGTGAAGTAACGAGCTCTGGAAACACCATATATTTT	CASSEVTSSGNTIYF
TRBJ1-1	many	TRBV29-1	.	TGCAGCGGCATAAATCCCGGGATAAGTAAAGCTTTCTTT	CSGINPGISKAFF
TRBJ1-1	many	TRBV11-2	.	TGTGCCAGCAGCCCGCCGGGGGCCGGGAACACTGAAGCTTTCTTT	CASSPPGAGNTEAFF
TRBJ2-1	few	TRBV7-9	.	TGTGCCAGCAGCTTGGACGGAGGCTCCTACAATGAGCAGTTCTTC	CASSLDGGSYNEQFF
TRBJ1-3	few	TRBV7-2	.	TGTGCCAGCAGCTTCGATTTTTGGAACACCATATATTTT	CASSFDFWNTIYF
TRBJ2-3	few	TRBV20-1	TRBD2	TGCAGTGCTAGAGTGCGGGAGCCAGATACGCAGTATTTT	CSARVREPDTQYF
TRBJ1-1	.	TRBV29-1	TRBD1	TGCAGCGTCGAGACTCTCGGGACAGGGACTGAAGCTTTCTTT	CSVETLGTGTEAFF
TRBJ1-1	many	TRBV7-2	.	TGTGCCAGCAGCTTAAGGCTCCGGGCCCCCCGGGGCACTGAAGCTTTCTTT	CASSLRLRAPRGTEAFF
TRBJ2-7	.	TRBV9	TRBD1	TGTGCCAGCAGCGTATCCGGGACAGGGGCCTCCGAGCAGTACTTC	CASSVSGTGASEQYF
TRBJ1-4	.	TRBV10-3	.	TGTGCCATCAGCCCAGGGGAGGAAAAACTGTTTTTT	CAISPGEEKLFF
TRBJ2-3	.	TRBV7-9	.	TGTGCCAGCAGCCTTAGCCCGGGGCCGGGTGGCACAGATACGCAGTATTTT	CASSLSPGPGGTDTQYF
TRBJ2-3	few	TRBV19	.	TGTGCCAGTAATGAACTCGGGAGAACAGATACGCAGTATTTT	CASNELGRTDTQYF
TRBJ1-2	.	TRBV6-5	.	TGTGCCAGCAGACCAACCCCCACGCCGGCTGGCTACACCTTC	CASRPTPTPAGYTF
TRBJ1-2	few	TRBV10-3	.	TGTGCCATCAGTGACGGGGGGGCAGAGAACTATGGCTACACCTTC	CAISDGGAENYGYTF
TRBJ2-2	.	TRBV6-5	.	TGTGCCAGCAGTTACGGCCCCCGCGGGGAGCTGTTTTTT	CASSYGPRGELFF
TRBJ1-1	.	TRBV6-2/TRBV6-3	.	TGTGCCAGCAGTTCTCAACTTATCCTAAACACTGAAGCTTTCTTT	CASSSQLILNTEAFF
TRBJ1-5	few	TRBV7-9	.	TGTGCCAGCAGCTTAATCGGGGCAGGGAAGGGCAATCAGCCCCAGCATTTT	CASSLIGAGKGNQPQHF
TRBJ1-4	few	TRBV29-1	.	TGCAGCGTTGCTAGGGCAACTAATGAAAAACTGTTTTTT	CSVARATNEKLFF
TRBJ2-7	few	TRBV5-1	.	TGCGCCAGCAGCTTGGAACGTCATACGGAGCAGTACTTC	CASSLERHTEQYF
TRBJ2-7	.	TRBV5-1	.	TGCGCCAGCAGCCCGGAAGCCATGTCCTACGAGCAGTACTTC	CASSPEAMSYEQYF
TRBJ1-1	few	TRBV21-1	.	TGTGCCAGCAGCGGCCGGGGAGATACTGAAGCTTTCTTT	CASSGRGDTEAFF
TRBJ2-3	.	TRBV20-1	.	TGCAGTGCTTGGGGACGGACCACAGATACGCAGTATTTT	CSAWGRTTDTQYF
TRBJ2-2	few	TRBV7-3	TRBD2	TGTGCCAGCAGCGCCTCTCCTAGCGGGCTCACCGGGGAGCTGTTTTTT	CASSASPSGLTGELFF
TRBJ2-7	.	TRBV5-1	.	TGCGCCAGCAGCTTGACCACCTACGAGCAGTACTTC	CASSLTTYEQYF
TRBJ1-1	.	TRBV29-1	.	TGCAGCGTTGTAAGGGCGACTAACACTGAAGCTTTCTTT	CSVVRATNTEAFF
TRBJ2-2	.	TRBV28	.	TGTGCCAGCAGGGGGATGAGGGACGGCACCGGGGAGCTGTTTTTT	CASRGMRDGTGELFF
TRBJ2-3	.	TRBV7-9	.	TGTGCCAGCAGCCCGCTGGACACAGATACGCAGTATTTT	CASSPLDTDTQYF
TRBJ2-5	few	TRBV20-1	.	TGCAGTGCTAGGGACCGGGAGACCCAGTACTTC	CSARDRETQYF
TRBJ2-2	few	TRBV7-2	.	TGTGCCAGCAGCTTAGGGCAGTACACCGGGGAGCTGTTTTTT	CASSLGQYTGELFF
TRBJ1-3	.	TRBV2	.	TGTGCCAGCAGTGAAAATTTCGGGGGCCAAGGAAACACCATATATTTT	CASSENFGGQGNTIYF
TRBJ2-3	few	TRBV29-1	.	TGCAGCGTTGATACTACAGATACGCAGTATTTT	CSVDTTDTQYF
TRBJ1-4	.	TRBV27	.	TGTGCCAGCAGTTTATCCCCAGCAGGACCTAATGAAAAACTGTTTTTT	CASSLSPAGPNEKLFF
TRBJ2-7	few	TRBV3-1	TRBD2	TGTGCCAGCAGCCAAGCACACTGGACTAGTACCTACGAGCAGTACTTC	CASSQAHWTSTYEQYF
TRBJ1-4	few	TRBV18	.	TGTGCCAGCTCACCATGGGCGGCGAATGAAAAACTGTTTTTT	CASSPWAANEKLFF
TRBJ2-3	few	TRBV29-1	TRBD2	TGCAGCGTTGAAGATCACCCCGCGGGAGGTAGAGATACGCAGTATTTT	CSVEDHPAGGRDTQYF
TRBJ2-6	.	TRBV19	.	TGTGCCAGTAGTATAAATCGCTCTGGGGCCAACGTCCTGACTTTC	CASSINRSGANVLTF
TRBJ2-1	.	TRBV2	.	TGTGCCAGCAGTGAGCTGGGACGCCAGTATTCCGAGCAGTTCTTC	CASSELGRQYSEQFF
TRBJ2-1	few	TRBV20-1	.	TGCAGTGCATTAAGCCGGGATTTGTTCTTC	CSALSRDLFF
TRBJ2-2	.	TRBV29-1	.	TGCAGCGGCGGGGAGAACACCGGGGAGCTGTTTTTT	CSGGENTGELFF
TRBJ1-1	once	TRBV6-1	.	TGTGCCAGCAGTCTAGACCCAGGGACACGGAACACTGAAGCTTTCTTT	CASSLDPGTRNTEAFF